The clone carrying this T cell receptor (beta chain) was seen a handful of times. Its antigen is unknown. Germline V lookup: CDR1 SQVTM, CDR2 ANQGSEA. The germline V and J ends were trimmed by 4 bases and 3 bases, with 7 bases remaining between them. The CDR3 sequence is 12 residues long. The data belong to a study of early T cells in non-severe SARS-CoV-2 infection. Across the study: Sequencing targeted bulk RNA from unsorted whole blood, leaving chains unpaired. Study observations and caveats: Reliance on VDJdb matching favored anti-spike CD8 responses; private and CD4 specificities were missed.

Attached unique molecular identifiers marked individual cDNA molecules. TCRdb used MiXCR to reprocess the 5' RACE reads, holding one entry per CDR3 protein. The sample includes some 50,000 distinct CDR3 sequences, approximately 10% seen only once; the top ten take approximately 4%. V and J are TRBV29-1 and TRBJ2-1, with TRBD1 as a possible D gene (5 bases). The source of this sequence is an adult who was a healthcare worker with PCR-confirmed SARS-CoV-2 infection or an uninfected control (not recorded which). The starting material was whole blood, obtained at baseline. The CDR3 DNA follows: TGCAGCGTTGTACAGGACTACAATGAGCAGTTCTTC. Protein sequence: CSVVQDYNEQFF.